The sequence of this TCR beta chain was determined in a study of cytomegalovirus exposure and HLA in healthy donors. A multiplex PCR was run with 60 Vbeta primers and 13 Jbeta primers. Sequencing was performed with immunoSEQ multiplex PCR; in TCRdb, only in-frame clones are kept and a portion is missing. Here the sample table reports over 80,000 clones. Overall study findings and caveats: Links to common viral pathogens appeared, in a later analysis, for several of the most significant clusters. Among TCR sequences, most were rare, though some public TCRs appeared in many donors. Later analysis indicated greater clonal expansion among HLA-associated TCR beta chains than among equally common other chains.

For this clone: Its antigen remains unknown.

The TCR sequence derives from a girl aged 10 to 17 in good health and CMV-seropositive. What was sequenced was PBMCs.

CDR3 region: CASSQALGRGPQPQHF. CDR3 DNA: TGCGCCAGCAGCCAAGCCCTTGGCAGGGGGCCTCAGCCCCAGCATTTT. This rearrangement joins TRBV4-1 to TRBJ1-5, with 8 bases that match TRBD1. Germline CDR1 MGHRA, CDR2 YSYEKL. V lost 1 base to trimming and J lost 6 bases; unmatched junction nucleotides: 8. The CDR3 has 16 residues.